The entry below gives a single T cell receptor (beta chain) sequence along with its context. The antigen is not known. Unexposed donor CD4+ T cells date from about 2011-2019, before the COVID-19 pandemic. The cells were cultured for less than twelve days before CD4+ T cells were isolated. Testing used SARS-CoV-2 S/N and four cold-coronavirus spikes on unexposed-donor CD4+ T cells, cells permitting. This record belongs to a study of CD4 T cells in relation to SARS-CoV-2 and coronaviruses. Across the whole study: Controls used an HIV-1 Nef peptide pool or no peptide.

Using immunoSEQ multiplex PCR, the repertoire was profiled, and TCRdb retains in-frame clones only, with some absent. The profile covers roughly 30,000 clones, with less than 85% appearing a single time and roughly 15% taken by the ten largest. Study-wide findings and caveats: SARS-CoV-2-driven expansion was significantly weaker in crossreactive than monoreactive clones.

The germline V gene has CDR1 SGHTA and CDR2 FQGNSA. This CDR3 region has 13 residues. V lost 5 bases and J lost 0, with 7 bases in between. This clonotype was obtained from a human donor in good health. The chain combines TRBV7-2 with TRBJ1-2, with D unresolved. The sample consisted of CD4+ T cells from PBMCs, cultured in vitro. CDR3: CASSLDANYGYTF. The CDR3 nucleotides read TGTGCCAGCAGCCTGGACGCTAACTATGGCTACACCTTC.